The rows below give T cell receptor beta chains drawn from one sample of a study of blood T cell repertoires in COVID-19. Here immunoSEQ multiplex PCR was the method, and the copy in TCRdb shows in-frame clones only, minus some. Seen here are hundreds of thousands of clones, roughly 90% observed once, and the top ten hold over 3%. The source material was PBMCs or T cells enriched from blood (not recorded which). Every receptor here comes from a woman aged 50 to 60 in a cohort exposed to, infected with or recovered from COVID-19 (not recorded which). Both conserved end residues are part of each CDR3. A D gene is named only where the DNA matches it firmly. Rows may omit the clone size; those that give it use once, few, many or a size class.

V: TRBV5-6; J: TRBJ1-3; D: TRBD1; size: NA; CDR3: CASRGQGRGNTIYF; DNA: TGTGCCAGCAGAGGACAGGGGCGTGGAAACACCATATATTTT
V: TRBV7-2; J: TRBJ2-5; D: TRBD1; size: NA; CDR3: CASRRHRGQETQYF; DNA: TGTGCCAGCAGGCGGCACAGGGGCCAAGAGACCCAGTACTTC
V: TRBV29-1; J: TRBJ2-7; D: NA; size: NA; CDR3: CSVAQGYEQYF; DNA: TGCAGCGTTGCGCAGGGCTACGAGCAGTACTTC
V: TRBV28; J: TRBJ1-6; D: NA; size: few; CDR3: CASNFIGIEGRDSPLHF; DNA: TGTGCCAGCAATTTTATCGGTATAGAGGGTAGGGATTCACCCCTCCACTTT
V: TRBV5-1; J: TRBJ2-2; D: NA; size: NA; CDR3: CASSLMRETLRGELFF; DNA: TGCGCCAGCAGCTTGATGCGGGAAACACTTCGGGGGGAGCTGTTTTTT
V: TRBV5-6; J: TRBJ1-1; D: NA; size: NA; CDR3: CASSLGISGTEAFF; DNA: TGTGCCAGCAGCTTAGGGATATCGGGGACTGAGGCTTTCTTT
V: TRBV7-3; J: TRBJ1-6; D: NA; size: NA; CDR3: CASSKGQTGSPLHF; DNA: TGTGCCAGCAGCAAGGGACAAACCGGTTCACCCCTCCACTTT
V: TRBV9; J: TRBJ2-2; D: NA; size: NA; CDR3: CASSVAGVGTGELFF; DNA: TGTGCCAGCAGCGTAGCGGGGGTGGGCACCGGGGAGCTGTTTTTT
V: TRBV25-1; J: TRBJ1-3; D: TRBD1; size: few; CDR3: CASSEWGTGGRNTIYF; DNA: TGTGCCAGCAGTGAATGGGGGACAGGGGGCCGAAACACCATATATTTT
V: TRBV7-9; J: TRBJ2-2; D: TRBD1; size: NA; CDR3: CASSFAQGAWELFF; DNA: TGTGCCAGCAGCTTCGCCCAGGGGGCATGGGAGCTGTTTTTT
V: TRBV21-1; J: TRBJ1-2; D: NA; size: NA; CDR3: CASKVRSGYGYTF; DNA: TGTGCCAGCAAAGTGAGGTCTGGCTATGGCTACACCTTC
V: TRBV4-2; J: TRBJ2-2; D: TRBD1; size: once; CDR3: CASSQKQARGLVGELFF; DNA: TGTGCCAGCAGCCAAAAACAGGCCAGGGGGCTCGTCGGGGAGCTGTTTTTT
V: TRBV7-2; J: TRBJ2-1; D: TRBD2; size: NA; CDR3: CASSLGFGGGANEQFF; DNA: TGTGCCAGCAGCTTAGGTTTTGGCGGGGGGGCAAATGAGCAGTTCTTC
V: TRBV27; J: TRBJ2-3; D: TRBD2; size: NA; CDR3: CASSLAGTTDTQYF; DNA: TGTGCCAGCAGCCTAGCGGGCACCACAGATACGCAGTATTTT
V: TRBV6-2/TRBV6-3; J: TRBJ1-5; D: NA; size: NA; CDR3: CASSSRDTGYSNQPQHF; DNA: TGTGCCAGCAGCTCCAGGGACACTGGCTATAGCAATCAGCCCCAGCATTTT
V: TRBV3-1/TRBV3-2; J: TRBJ1-3; D: NA; size: NA; CDR3: CASSQGSAIYF; DNA: TGTGCCAGCAGCCAAGGTTCGGCCATATATTTT
V: TRBV5-1; J: TRBJ2-2; D: NA; size: NA; CDR3: CASSFRDTTTGELFF; DNA: TGCGCCAGCAGCTTCCGAGACACCACCACCGGGGAGCTGTTTTTT
V: TRBV6-5; J: TRBJ1-6; D: NA; size: NA; CDR3: CASSYVRARNSPLHF; DNA: TGTGCCAGCAGTTACGTCAGGGCACGTAATTCACCCCTCCACTTT
V: TRBV6-5; J: TRBJ1-2; D: NA; size: NA; CDR3: CASSITEGQGGYTF; DNA: TGTGCCAGCAGCATAACGGAGGGGCAGGGTGGCTACACCTTC
V: TRBV9; J: TRBJ2-3; D: TRBD2; size: NA; CDR3: CASSGTSGGSYSTDTQYF; DNA: TGTGCCAGCAGCGGAACTAGCGGGGGGAGCTATAGCACAGATACGCAGTATTTT
V: TRBV9; J: TRBJ2-1; D: NA; size: NA; CDR3: CASSSGGEQFF; DNA: TGTGCCAGCAGCTCCGGCGGTGAGCAGTTCTTC
V: TRBV7-2; J: TRBJ1-1; D: TRBD1; size: NA; CDR3: CASSLSRGLWNTEAFF; DNA: TGTGCCAGCAGCTTAAGCAGGGGGCTATGGAACACTGAAGCTTTCTTT
V: TRBV9; J: TRBJ1-6; D: TRBD1; size: NA; CDR3: CASSEGQGTNSPLHF; DNA: TGTGCCAGCAGCGAGGGACAGGGAACGAATTCACCCCTCCACTTT
V: TRBV6-5; J: TRBJ2-1; D: TRBD1; size: NA; CDR3: CASSRDRGYNEQFF; DNA: TGTGCCAGCAGCCGGGACAGGGGCTACAATGAGCAGTTCTTC
V: TRBV5-6; J: TRBJ1-1; D: NA; size: NA; CDR3: CASSILDRPGTEAFF; DNA: TGTGCCAGCAGCATATTAGACAGGCCTGGTACTGAAGCTTTCTTT
V: TRBV9; J: TRBJ2-5; D: NA; size: NA; CDR3: CASSEGGGAQETQYF; DNA: TGTGCCAGCAGCGAGGGCGGAGGGGCACAAGAGACCCAGTACTTC
V: TRBV3-1/TRBV3-2; J: TRBJ2-3; D: TRBD2; size: NA; CDR3: CASSQPGLAGGNTDTQYF; DNA: TGTGCCAGCAGCCAACCGGGACTAGCGGGGGGGAACACAGATACGCAGTATTTT
V: TRBV19; J: TRBJ1-2; D: NA; size: NA; CDR3: CASSGSDSLSLEYGYTF; DNA: TGTGCCAGTAGTGGTTCGGACAGCTTATCCCTCGAGTATGGCTACACCTTC
V: TRBV4-3; J: TRBJ2-1; D: NA; size: few; CDR3: CASSQISGYNEQFF; DNA: TGCGCCAGCAGCCAAATTTCAGGTTACAATGAGCAGTTCTTC
V: TRBV6-2/TRBV6-3; J: TRBJ1-2; D: NA; size: NA; CDR3: CASSSVDYGYTF; DNA: TGTGCCAGCAGTTCGGTAGACTATGGCTACACCTTC
V: TRBV6-5; J: TRBJ1-2; D: NA; size: once; CDR3: CASSYLDSSWGYTF; DNA: TGTGCCAGCAGTTACTTAGACTCCTCCTGGGGCTACACCTTC
V: TRBV7-2; J: TRBJ1-2; D: NA; size: NA; CDR3: CASSLNHRNYGYTF; DNA: TGTGCCAGCAGCTTGAACCACAGAAACTATGGCTACACCTTC
V: TRBV7-3; J: TRBJ1-3; D: NA; size: NA; CDR3: CASSYYRDESSGNTIYF; DNA: TGTGCCAGCAGCTATTACAGGGACGAATCCTCTGGAAACACCATATATTTT
V: TRBV10-3; J: TRBJ2-7; D: TRBD2; size: once; CDR3: CAIRDLAADYEQYF; DNA: TGTGCCATCAGGGACCTAGCGGCCGACTACGAGCAGTACTTC
V: TRBV4-1; J: TRBJ2-1; D: NA; size: NA; CDR3: CASSQVHPRGSDEQFF; DNA: TGCGCCAGCAGCCAAGTCCATCCTAGGGGGAGCGATGAGCAGTTCTTC
V: TRBV11-2; J: TRBJ1-2; D: TRBD1; size: NA; CDR3: CASSQDRRGPNYGYTF; DNA: TGTGCCAGCAGCCAGGACAGGAGGGGGCCTAACTATGGCTACACCTTC
V: TRBV2; J: TRBJ2-7; D: TRBD2; size: NA; CDR3: CASTRGGLEQYF; DNA: TGTGCCAGCACGCGGGGGGGGCTCGAGCAGTACTTC
V: TRBV7-8; J: TRBJ2-3; D: NA; size: NA; CDR3: CASRHKGGSEGAPWDTQYF; DNA: TGTGCCAGCAGACATAAAGGCGGATCGGAGGGGGCTCCATGGGATACGCAGTATTTT
V: TRBV30; J: TRBJ1-3; D: NA; size: NA; CDR3: CAWSVVGGRNTIYF; DNA: TGTGCCTGGAGTGTAGTTGGGGGGAGAAACACCATATATTTT
V: TRBV19; J: TRBJ1-6; D: NA; size: NA; CDR3: CASSRRGGAGNSPLHF; DNA: TGTGCCAGTAGCAGGAGGGGGGGCGCTGGGAATTCACCCCTCCACTTT
V: TRBV15; J: TRBJ2-7; D: TRBD1; size: NA; CDR3: CATSRPIGQGYEQYF; DNA: TGTGCCACCAGCAGACCTATAGGACAGGGCTACGAGCAGTACTTC
V: TRBV6-5; J: TRBJ2-7; D: NA; size: NA; CDR3: CASSLRGYEQYF; DNA: TGTGCCAGCAGCCTAAGGGGCTACGAGCAGTACTTC
V: TRBV7-3; J: TRBJ2-1; D: TRBD2; size: once; CDR3: CASSRTSGAYNEQFF; DNA: TGTGCCAGCAGCAGGACTAGCGGGGCCTACAATGAGCAGTTCTTC
V: TRBV4-3; J: TRBJ2-7; D: TRBD1; size: NA; CDR3: CASSQARQGYEQYF; DNA: TGCGCCAGCAGCCAAGCGAGACAGGGTTACGAGCAGTACTTC
V: TRBV11-2; J: TRBJ1-5; D: TRBD1; size: NA; CDR3: CASSDGTANQPQHF; DNA: TGTGCCAGCAGCGACGGGACAGCAAATCAGCCCCAGCATTTT